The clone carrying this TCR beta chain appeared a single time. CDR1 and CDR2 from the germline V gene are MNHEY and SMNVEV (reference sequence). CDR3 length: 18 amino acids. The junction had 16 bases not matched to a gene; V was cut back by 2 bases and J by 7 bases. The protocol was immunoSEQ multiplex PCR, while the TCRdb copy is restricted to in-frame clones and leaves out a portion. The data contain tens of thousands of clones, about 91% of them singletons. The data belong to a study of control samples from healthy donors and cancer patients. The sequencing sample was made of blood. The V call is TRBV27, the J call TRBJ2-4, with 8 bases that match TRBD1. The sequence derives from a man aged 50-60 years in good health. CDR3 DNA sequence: TGTGCCAGCAGTTTAGGTCCATTGGCGGGGACAGGCTCCAACATTCAGTACTTC. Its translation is CASSLGPLAGTGSNIQYF.